This T cell receptor beta chain was recovered during a study of shared clonotypes between healthy human individuals. On the study more broadly: The donors, two women and a few men, were aged 18 to 49. Per donor, three plates held CD4 naive cells, three held CD4 memory, two held CD8 naive and one held CD8 memory.

Clones were read by immunoSEQ multiplex PCR, and TCRdb kept only the in-frame ones, dropping some. The sample yields about 1 million clones, roughly 75% seen once. Worth noting for this clone: What it binds is not known.

A split of CD4+ cells into CD45RA+ naive and CD45RA-negative memory subsets was performed. Study-wide points: Several donors shared 4.5% to 6.5% of their naive CD4 clonotypes.

The CDR3 is made up of 19 amino acids. Trimming at V came to 0 bases and at J to 0 bases, leaving 12 bases not matched to a gene. Germline V gene lookup returns CDR1 SGHRS and CDR2 YFSETQ. The sequencing sample was made of memory CD4+ T cells sorted from blood. The subset is: CD45RA-negative fraction. The receptor was derived from a man between 18 and 29 years old in good health. The rearrangement joins TRBV5-1 to TRBJ2-3; TRBD2 matches 8 bases. The CDR3 loop reads CASSLGLLAGGFSTDTQYF. As DNA, the CDR3 is TGCGCCAGCAGCTTGGGACTTCTAGCGGGCGGTTTTAGCACAGATACGCAGTATTTT.